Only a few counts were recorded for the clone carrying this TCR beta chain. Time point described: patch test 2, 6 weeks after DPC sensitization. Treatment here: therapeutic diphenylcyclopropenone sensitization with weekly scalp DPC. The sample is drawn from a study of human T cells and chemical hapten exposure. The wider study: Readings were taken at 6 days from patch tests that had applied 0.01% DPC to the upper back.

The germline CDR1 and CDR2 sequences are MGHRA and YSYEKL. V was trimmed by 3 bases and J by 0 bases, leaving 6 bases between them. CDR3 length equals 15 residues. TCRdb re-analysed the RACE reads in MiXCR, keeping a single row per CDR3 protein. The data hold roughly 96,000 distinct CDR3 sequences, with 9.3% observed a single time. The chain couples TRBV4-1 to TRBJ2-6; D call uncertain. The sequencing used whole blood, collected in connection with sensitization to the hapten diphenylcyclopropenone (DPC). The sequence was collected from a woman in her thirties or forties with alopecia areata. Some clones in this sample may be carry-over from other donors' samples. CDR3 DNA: TGCGCCAGCAGCCACGCAAACTCTGGGGCCAACGTCCTGACTTTC. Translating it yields CASSHANSGANVLTF.